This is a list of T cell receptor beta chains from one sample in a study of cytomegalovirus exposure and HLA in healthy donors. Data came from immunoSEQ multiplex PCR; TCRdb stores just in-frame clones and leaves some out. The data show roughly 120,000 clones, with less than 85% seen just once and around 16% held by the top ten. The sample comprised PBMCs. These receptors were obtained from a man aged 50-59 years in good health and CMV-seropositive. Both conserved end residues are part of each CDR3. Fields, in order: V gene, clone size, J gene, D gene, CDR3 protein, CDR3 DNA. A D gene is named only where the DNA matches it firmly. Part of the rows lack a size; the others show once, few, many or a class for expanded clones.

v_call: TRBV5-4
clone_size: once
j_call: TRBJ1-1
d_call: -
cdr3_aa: CASSPAGGQNTEAFF
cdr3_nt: TGTGCCAGCAGCCCGGCCGGAGGGCAAAACACTGAAGCTTTCTTT

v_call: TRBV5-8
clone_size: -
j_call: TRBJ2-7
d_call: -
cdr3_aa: CASSLGQGPSYEQYF
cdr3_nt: TGTGCCAGCAGCTTGGGGCAGGGGCCAAGCTACGAGCAGTACTTC

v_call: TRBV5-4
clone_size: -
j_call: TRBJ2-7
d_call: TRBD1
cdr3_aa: CASSDDRGDKQYF
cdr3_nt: TGTGCCAGCAGCGACGACAGGGGGGACAAGCAGTACTTC

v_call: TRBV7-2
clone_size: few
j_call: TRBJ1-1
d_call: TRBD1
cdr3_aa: CASSATGGVGTEAFF
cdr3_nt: TGTGCCAGCAGCGCGACAGGGGGCGTGGGCACTGAAGCTTTCTTT

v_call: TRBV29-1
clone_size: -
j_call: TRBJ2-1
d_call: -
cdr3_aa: CSVNGLASHNEQFF
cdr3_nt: TGCAGCGTTAATGGGCTAGCCTCCCACAATGAGCAGTTCTTC

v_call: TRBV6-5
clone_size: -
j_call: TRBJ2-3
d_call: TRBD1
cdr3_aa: CASSYSRGPTDTQYF
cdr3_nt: TGTGCCAGCAGTTACTCGAGGGGGCCCACAGATACGCAGTATTTT

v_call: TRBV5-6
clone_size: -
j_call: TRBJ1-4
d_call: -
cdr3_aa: CASSWRQTALEKLFF
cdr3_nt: TGTGCCAGCAGCTGGAGACAGACAGCCTTGGAAAAACTGTTTTTT

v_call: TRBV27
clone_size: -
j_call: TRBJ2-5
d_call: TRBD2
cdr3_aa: CASSLMTDTSGRETQYF
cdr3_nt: TGTGCCAGCAGTTTAATGACCGATACTAGCGGCCGAGAGACCCAGTACTTC

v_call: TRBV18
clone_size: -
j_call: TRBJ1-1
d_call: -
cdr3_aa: CASSPGPDSLMNTEAFF
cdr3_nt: TGTGCCAGCTCACCCGGACCGGACAGCCTTATGAACACTGAAGCTTTCTTT

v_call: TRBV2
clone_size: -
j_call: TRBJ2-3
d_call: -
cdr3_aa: CASSRSADTQYF
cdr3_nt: TGTGCCAGCAGCCGTAGCGCAGATACGCAGTATTTT

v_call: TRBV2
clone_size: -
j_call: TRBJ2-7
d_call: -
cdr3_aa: CASTGTPSSYEQYF
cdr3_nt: TGTGCCAGCACCGGGACACCGAGCTCCTACGAGCAGTACTTC

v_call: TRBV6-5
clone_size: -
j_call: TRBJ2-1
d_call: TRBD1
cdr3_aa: CASSYSGTGNEQFF
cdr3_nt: TGTGCCAGCAGTTACTCCGGGACAGGCAATGAGCAGTTCTTC

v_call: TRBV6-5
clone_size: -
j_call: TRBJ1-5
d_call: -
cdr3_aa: CASTPGNRDQPQHF
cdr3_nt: TGTGCCAGCACCCCGGGAAATCGGGATCAGCCCCAGCATTTT

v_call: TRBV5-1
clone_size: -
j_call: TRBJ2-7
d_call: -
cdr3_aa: CASSLGRVDYEQYF
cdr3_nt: TGCGCCAGCAGCTTGGGGCGGGTAGACTACGAGCAGTACTTC

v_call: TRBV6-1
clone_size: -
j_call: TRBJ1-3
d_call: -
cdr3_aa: CASSEVASGKGNTIYF
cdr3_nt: TGTGCCAGCAGTGAAGTGGCCTCAGGGAAAGGAAACACCATATATTTT

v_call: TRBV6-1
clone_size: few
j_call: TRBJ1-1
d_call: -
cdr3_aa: CASSPGASGVAFF
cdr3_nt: TGTGCCAGCAGCCCCGGGGCATCAGGGGTAGCTTTCTTT

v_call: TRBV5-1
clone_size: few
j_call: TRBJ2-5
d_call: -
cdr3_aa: CASSLGRGAETQYF
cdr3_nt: TGCGCCAGCAGCTTGGGCAGGGGGGCGGAGACCCAGTACTTC

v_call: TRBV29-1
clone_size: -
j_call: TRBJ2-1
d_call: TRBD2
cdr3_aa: CSVEASGGGRYNEQFF
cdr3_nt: TGCAGCGTTGAGGCTAGCGGGGGGGGGCGGTACAATGAGCAGTTCTTC

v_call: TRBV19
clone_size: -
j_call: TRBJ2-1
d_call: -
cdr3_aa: CASSTNALLRSEQFF
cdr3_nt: TGTGCCAGTAGTACTAATGCGCTCCTACGGAGTGAGCAGTTCTTC

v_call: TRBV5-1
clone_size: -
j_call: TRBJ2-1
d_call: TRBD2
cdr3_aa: CASTPTSGRGNEQFF
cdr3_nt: TGCGCCAGCACCCCGACTAGCGGGAGAGGAAATGAGCAGTTCTTC

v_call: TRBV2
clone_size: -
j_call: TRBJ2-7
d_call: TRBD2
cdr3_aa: CASSRPGLAGDHEQYF
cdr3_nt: TGTGCCAGCAGTCGGCCGGGGCTAGCGGGAGACCACGAGCAGTACTTC

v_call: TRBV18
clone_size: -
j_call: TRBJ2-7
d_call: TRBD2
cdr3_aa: CASSPPGLAGETSYEQYF
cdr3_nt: TGTGCCAGCTCACCGCCGGGACTAGCGGGAGAAACCTCCTACGAGCAGTACTTC

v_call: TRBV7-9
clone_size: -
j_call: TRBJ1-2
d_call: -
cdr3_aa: CASSQMGADGYTF
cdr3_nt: TGTGCCAGCAGCCAAATGGGGGCGGATGGCTACACCTTC

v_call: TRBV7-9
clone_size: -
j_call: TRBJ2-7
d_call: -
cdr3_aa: CASSLVAQGRNNEQYF
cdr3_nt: TGTGCCAGCAGCTTAGTAGCTCAGGGGCGCAACAACGAGCAGTACTTC

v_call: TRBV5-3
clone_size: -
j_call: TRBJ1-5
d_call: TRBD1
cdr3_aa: CARSRFRGLSNQPQHF
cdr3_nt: TGTGCCAGAAGCAGGTTCAGGGGGCTGAGCAATCAGCCCCAGCATTTT

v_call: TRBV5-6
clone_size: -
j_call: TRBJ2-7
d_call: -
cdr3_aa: CASSLVASTYEQYF
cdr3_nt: TGTGCCAGCAGCTTGGTCGCTAGCACCTACGAGCAGTACTTC

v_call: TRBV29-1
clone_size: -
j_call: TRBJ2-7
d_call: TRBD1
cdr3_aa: CSVSWTGISSYEQYF
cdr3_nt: TGCAGCGTTTCTTGGACAGGGATTAGCTCCTACGAGCAGTACTTC

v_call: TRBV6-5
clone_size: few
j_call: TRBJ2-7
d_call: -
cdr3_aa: CASTGVLSYEQYF
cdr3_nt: TGTGCCAGCACCGGGGTCCTCTCCTACGAGCAGTACTTC

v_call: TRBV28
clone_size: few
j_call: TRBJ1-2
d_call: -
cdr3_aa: CASKQNNYGYTF
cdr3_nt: TGTGCCAGCAAACAGAATAACTATGGCTACACCTTC

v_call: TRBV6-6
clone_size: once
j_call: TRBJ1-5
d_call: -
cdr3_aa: CASSLTGGGGNQPQHF
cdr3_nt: TGTGCCAGCAGTCTTACTGGAGGAGGCGGCAATCAGCCCCAGCATTTT

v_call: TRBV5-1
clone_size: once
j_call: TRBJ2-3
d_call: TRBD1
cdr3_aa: CASSYSYGTGGTDTQYF
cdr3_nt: TGCGCCAGCAGCTATTCTTACGGGACAGGGGGCACAGATACGCAGTATTTT

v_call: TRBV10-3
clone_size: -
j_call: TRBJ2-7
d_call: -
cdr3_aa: CAITVDSAAYEQYF
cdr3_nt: TGTGCCATCACCGTTGACAGCGCTGCCTACGAGCAGTACTTC

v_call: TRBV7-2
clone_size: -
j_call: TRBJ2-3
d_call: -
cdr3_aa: CASSLALLASADTQYF
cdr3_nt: TGTGCCAGCAGCTTAGCGCTACTGGCTAGCGCAGATACGCAGTATTTT

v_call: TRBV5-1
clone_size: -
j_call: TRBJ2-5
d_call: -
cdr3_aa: CASSPLKYSQETQYF
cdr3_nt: TGCGCCAGCAGCCCTCTGAAGTACTCCCAAGAGACCCAGTACTTC

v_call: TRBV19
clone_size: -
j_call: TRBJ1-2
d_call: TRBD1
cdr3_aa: CASSPRTGGNGYTF
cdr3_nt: TGTGCCAGTAGTCCCCGGACAGGGGGCAATGGCTACACCTTC

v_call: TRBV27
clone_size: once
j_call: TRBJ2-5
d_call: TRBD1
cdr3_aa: CASSSGGWETQYF
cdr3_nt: TGTGCCAGCAGTTCAGGGGGCTGGGAGACCCAGTACTTC

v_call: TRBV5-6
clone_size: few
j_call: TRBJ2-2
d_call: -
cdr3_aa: CASARTGELFF
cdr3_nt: TGTGCCAGTGCCAGGACCGGGGAGCTGTTTTTT

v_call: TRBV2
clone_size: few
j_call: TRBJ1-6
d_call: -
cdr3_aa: CASSGQVPNSPLHF
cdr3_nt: TGTGCCAGCAGTGGTCAGGTCCCCAATTCACCCCTCCACTTT

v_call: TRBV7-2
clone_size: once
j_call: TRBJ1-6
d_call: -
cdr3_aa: CASSLQGRTSSYNSPLHF
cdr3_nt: TGTGCCAGCAGCTTGCAGGGGCGAACGAGCTCCTATAATTCACCCCTCCACTTT

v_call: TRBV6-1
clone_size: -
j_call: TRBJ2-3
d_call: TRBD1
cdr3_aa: CASSGGYGTVTDTQYF
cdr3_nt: TGTGCCAGCAGTGGCGGATACGGGACAGTCACAGATACGCAGTATTTT

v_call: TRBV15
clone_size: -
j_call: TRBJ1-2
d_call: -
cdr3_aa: CATSYLPRYNYGYTF
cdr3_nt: TGTGCCACCAGCTACCTACCGAGATATAACTATGGCTACACCTTC

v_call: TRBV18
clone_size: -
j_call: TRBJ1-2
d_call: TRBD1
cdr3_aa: CASSRDRGNDGYTF
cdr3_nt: TGTGCCAGCTCCAGGGACAGGGGGAACGATGGCTACACCTTC

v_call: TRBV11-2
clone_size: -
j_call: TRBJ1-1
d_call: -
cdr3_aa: CASSSTGRGTEAFF
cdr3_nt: TGTGCCAGCAGCTCCACAGGGAGGGGCACTGAAGCTTTCTTT

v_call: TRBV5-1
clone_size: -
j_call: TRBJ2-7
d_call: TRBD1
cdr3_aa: CASSGRGQGAEQYF
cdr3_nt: TGCGCCAGCAGCGGACGGGGACAGGGGGCCGAGCAGTACTTC

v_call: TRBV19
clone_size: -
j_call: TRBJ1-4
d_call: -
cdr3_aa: CASSIGAATNEKLFF
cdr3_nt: TGTGCCAGTAGTATAGGGGCTGCAACTAATGAAAAACTGTTTTTT

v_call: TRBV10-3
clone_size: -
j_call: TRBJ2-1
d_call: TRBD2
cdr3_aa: CAISEVPSGGNDEQFF
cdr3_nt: TGTGCCATCAGTGAGGTCCCTAGCGGGGGGAACGATGAGCAGTTCTTC

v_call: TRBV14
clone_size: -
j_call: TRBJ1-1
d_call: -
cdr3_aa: CASSQGGWYTEAFF
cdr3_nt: TGTGCCAGCAGCCAAGGGGGCTGGTACACTGAAGCTTTCTTT

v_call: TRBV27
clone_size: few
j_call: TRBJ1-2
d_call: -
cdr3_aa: CASSLGGKGYGYTF
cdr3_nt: TGTGCCAGCAGTTTGGGAGGCAAGGGCTATGGCTACACCTTC

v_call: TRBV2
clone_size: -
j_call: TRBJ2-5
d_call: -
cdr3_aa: CASSERLANSETQYF
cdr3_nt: TGTGCCAGCAGTGAACGGCTAGCGAATTCAGAGACCCAGTACTTC

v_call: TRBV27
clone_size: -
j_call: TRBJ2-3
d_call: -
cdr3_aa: CASSLSAGTQYF
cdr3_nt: TGTGCCAGCAGTTTATCGGCAGGGACGCAGTATTTT